Listed below are T cell receptor beta chains from one sample, sequenced in a study of molecular identifiers for immune sequencing clone quantification. MiXCR was run by TCRdb on the PCR reads, yielding one entry per CDR3 protein. The sample holds approximately 320,000 distinct CDR3 sequences, about 22% seen once. Sequencing was done on a sample of naive CD8+ T cells from blood, with Jurkat cell RNA spiked in. These TCRs come from a human donor in good health. Some libraries in this study had Jurkat cell RNA spiked in. CDR3s include the opening cysteine and the closing phenylalanine or tryptophan. Each record gives: CDR3 DNA, CDR3 protein, D gene, J gene, clone size, V gene. The D gene is left open where the match is weak. For some rows the clone size is stated as once, few or many, or as a class when expanded; others skip it.

CDR3nt: TGCGCCAGCAGCGGAACAGGCCCATCCTACGAGCAGTACTTC
CDR3aa: CASSGTGPSYEQYF
d_gene: .
j_gene: TRBJ2-7
abundance: many
v_gene: TRBV5-1

CDR3nt: TGCGCCAGCAGCCAAGATCATAGCGGGGAGCTGTTTTTT
CDR3aa: CASSQDHSGELFF
d_gene: .
j_gene: TRBJ2-2
abundance: many
v_gene: TRBV4-3

CDR3nt: TGTGCCAGCAGTTTAGGACAACTAGCGGGGGATGAGACCCAGTACTTC
CDR3aa: CASSLGQLAGDETQYF
d_gene: TRBD2
j_gene: TRBJ2-5
abundance: .
v_gene: TRBV12-3/TRBV12-4

CDR3nt: TGTGCCAGCAGTCAGACCTGGAACACTGAAGCTTTCTTT
CDR3aa: CASSQTWNTEAFF
d_gene: .
j_gene: TRBJ1-1
abundance: .
v_gene: TRBV6-1

CDR3nt: TGTGCCAGCAGGGTTTCGAGCAATCAGCCCCAGCATTTT
CDR3aa: CASRVSSNQPQHF
d_gene: .
j_gene: TRBJ1-5
abundance: many
v_gene: TRBV28

CDR3nt: TGCAGTGCTAGTCCGTGGACAGGGGATCATCAGCCCCAGCATTTT
CDR3aa: CSASPWTGDHQPQHF
d_gene: TRBD1
j_gene: TRBJ1-5
abundance: .
v_gene: TRBV20-1

CDR3nt: TGTGCCAGCAGGCCCGGGACAGGCGAATACGAGCAGTACTTC
CDR3aa: CASRPGTGEYEQYF
d_gene: TRBD1
j_gene: TRBJ2-7
abundance: many
v_gene: TRBV7-8

CDR3nt: TGTGCCAGCAGCTCTGACAGACGCTCTGGAAACACCATATATTTT
CDR3aa: CASSSDRRSGNTIYF
d_gene: .
j_gene: TRBJ1-3
abundance: few
v_gene: TRBV7-9

CDR3nt: TGTGCCAGCAGCCAAGATCTGGGTGCCGCCCTCTATGGCTACACCTTC
CDR3aa: CASSQDLGAALYGYTF
d_gene: .
j_gene: TRBJ1-2
abundance: .
v_gene: TRBV4-2

CDR3nt: TGTGCCGCTGACCTAAATGAAAAACTGTTTTTT
CDR3aa: CAADLNEKLFF
d_gene: .
j_gene: TRBJ1-4
abundance: .
v_gene: TRBV7-9

CDR3nt: TGTGCCTGGAAAACGGATGAGCAGTTCTTC
CDR3aa: CAWKTDEQFF
d_gene: .
j_gene: TRBJ2-1
abundance: many
v_gene: TRBV30

CDR3nt: TGTGCCAGCAGCACTGGACAGGGGCATACTGAAGCTCTCTTT
CDR3aa: CASSTGQGHTEALF
d_gene: TRBD1
j_gene: TRBJ1-1
abundance: .
v_gene: TRBV7-9

CDR3nt: TGCAGCGCGACAGGGTCTACCGGGGAGCTGTTTTTT
CDR3aa: CSATGSTGELFF
d_gene: TRBD1
j_gene: TRBJ2-2
abundance: many
v_gene: TRBV29-1

CDR3nt: TGTGCCAGCAGCTGGAGATCTGATACGCAGTATTTT
CDR3aa: CASSWRSDTQYF
d_gene: .
j_gene: TRBJ2-3
abundance: many
v_gene: TRBV7-9

CDR3nt: TGTGCCAGCAGCTTGGGTAGCCTAGCGGGAGTAGAGTACGAGCAGTACTTC
CDR3aa: CASSLGSLAGVEYEQYF
d_gene: TRBD2
j_gene: TRBJ2-7
abundance: many
v_gene: TRBV5-6

CDR3nt: TGTGCCAGTAGCCTCGCGCTCGGTGTTCCGGCCACGGATACGCAGTATTTT
CDR3aa: CASSLALGVPATDTQYF
d_gene: .
j_gene: TRBJ2-3
abundance: many
v_gene: TRBV19

CDR3nt: TGTGTCAGCAGTGATGCTCTGGGGGGGCCCGATACGCAGTATTTT
CDR3aa: CVSSDALGGPDTQYF
d_gene: .
j_gene: TRBJ2-3
abundance: .
v_gene: TRBV2

CDR3nt: TGTGCCAGCAGTTACCGGCGCGGGACAGGGGATTTTTGCATTCAGTACTTC
CDR3aa: CASSYRRGTGDFCIQYF
d_gene: TRBD1
j_gene: TRBJ2-4
abundance: .
v_gene: TRBV6-2/TRBV6-3

CDR3nt: TGTGCCAGCAGCCCCCACCGGGGGGTGGAGATCTACGAGCAGTACTTC
CDR3aa: CASSPHRGVEIYEQYF
d_gene: TRBD2
j_gene: TRBJ2-7
abundance: few
v_gene: TRBV5-5

CDR3nt: TGTGCCACCACTCCGGTCTCTTTTGGGGCCAACGTCCTGACTTTC
CDR3aa: CATTPVSFGANVLTF
d_gene: .
j_gene: TRBJ2-6
abundance: many
v_gene: TRBV19